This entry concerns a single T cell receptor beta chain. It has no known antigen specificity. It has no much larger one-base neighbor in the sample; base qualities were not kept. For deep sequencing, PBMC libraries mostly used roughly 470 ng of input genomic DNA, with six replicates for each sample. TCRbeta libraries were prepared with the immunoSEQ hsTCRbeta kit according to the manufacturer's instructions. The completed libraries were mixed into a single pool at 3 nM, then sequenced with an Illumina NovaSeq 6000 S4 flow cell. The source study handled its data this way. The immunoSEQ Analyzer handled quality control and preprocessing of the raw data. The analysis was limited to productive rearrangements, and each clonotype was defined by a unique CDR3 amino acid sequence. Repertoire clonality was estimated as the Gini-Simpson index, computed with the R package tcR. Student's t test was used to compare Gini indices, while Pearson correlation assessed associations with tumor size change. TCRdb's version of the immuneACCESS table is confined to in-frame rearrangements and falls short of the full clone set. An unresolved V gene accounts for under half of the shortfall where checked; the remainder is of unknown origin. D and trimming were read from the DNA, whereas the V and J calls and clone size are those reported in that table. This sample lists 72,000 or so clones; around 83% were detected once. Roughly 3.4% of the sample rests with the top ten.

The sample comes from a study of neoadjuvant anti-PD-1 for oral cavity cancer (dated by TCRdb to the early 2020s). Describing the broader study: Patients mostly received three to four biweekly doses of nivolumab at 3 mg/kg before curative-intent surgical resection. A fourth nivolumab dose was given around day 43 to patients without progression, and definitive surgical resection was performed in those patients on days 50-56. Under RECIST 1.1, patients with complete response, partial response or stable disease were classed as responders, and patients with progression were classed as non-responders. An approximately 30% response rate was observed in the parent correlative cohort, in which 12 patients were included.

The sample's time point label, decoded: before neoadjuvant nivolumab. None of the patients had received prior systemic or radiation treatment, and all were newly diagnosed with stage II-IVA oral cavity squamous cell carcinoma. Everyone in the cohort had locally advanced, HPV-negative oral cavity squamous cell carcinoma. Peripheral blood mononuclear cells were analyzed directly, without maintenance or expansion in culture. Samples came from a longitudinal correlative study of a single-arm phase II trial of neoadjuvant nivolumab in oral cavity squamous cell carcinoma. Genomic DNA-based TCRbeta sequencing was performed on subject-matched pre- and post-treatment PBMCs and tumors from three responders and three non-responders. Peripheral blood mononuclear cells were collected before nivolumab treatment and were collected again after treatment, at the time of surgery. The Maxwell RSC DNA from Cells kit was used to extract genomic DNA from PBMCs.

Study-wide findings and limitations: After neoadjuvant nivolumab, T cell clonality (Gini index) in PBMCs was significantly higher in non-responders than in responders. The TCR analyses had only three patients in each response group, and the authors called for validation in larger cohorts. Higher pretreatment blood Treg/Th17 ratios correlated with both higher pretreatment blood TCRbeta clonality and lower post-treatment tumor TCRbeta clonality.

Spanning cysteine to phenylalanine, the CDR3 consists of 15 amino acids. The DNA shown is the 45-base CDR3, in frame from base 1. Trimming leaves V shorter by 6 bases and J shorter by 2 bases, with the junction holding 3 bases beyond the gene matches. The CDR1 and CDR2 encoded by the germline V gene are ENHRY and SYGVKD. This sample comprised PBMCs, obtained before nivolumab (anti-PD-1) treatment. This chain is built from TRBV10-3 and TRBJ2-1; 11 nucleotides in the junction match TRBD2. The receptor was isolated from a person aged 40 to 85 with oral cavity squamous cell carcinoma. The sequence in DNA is TGTGCCATCAGAGAGACTAGCGGGACCTACAATGAGCAGTTCTTC. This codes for CAIRETSGTYNEQFF.